These 14 T cell receptor beta chains share one sample of origin, sequenced in a study of blood T cell repertoires in COVID-19. The assay was immunoSEQ multiplex PCR, and TCRdb's table has in-frame clones only and misses some. Of approximately 280,000 clones in the sample, 90% were seen once. The source material was PBMCs or T cells enriched from blood (not recorded which). The source is a woman younger than 30 with acute COVID-19.

This sequence joins TRBV24-1 and TRBJ2-3; 10 bases are a match to TRBD1. With V trimmed by 0 bases and J by 1 base, 3 bases remained unmatched. Germline lookup yields CDR1 KGHDR and CDR2 SFDVKD. This CDR3 is 17 amino acids long. The CDR3 nucleotides are TGTGCCACCAGTGATTTGCCGGGGACAGGGGGCACAGATACGCAGTATTTT. This encodes CATSDLPGTGGTDTQYF.

This sequence joins TRBV2 and TRBJ2-6; possible D gene TRBD2, 5 bases. The V end lost 8 bases, the J end lost 2 bases, and 13 bases lay between the germline ends. From germline, CDR1 is SNHLY and CDR2 FYNNEI. The CDR3 spans 15 residues. In DNA, the CDR3 is TGTGCCAGCGGCGAGGAGGTCCCTGGGGCCAACGTCCTGACTTTC. Translated, it gives CASGEEVPGANVLTF.

The gene calls are TRBV18 and TRBJ2-5; D remains ambiguous. This CDR3 is 12 amino acids long. The germline gives CDR1 KGHSH, CDR2 LQKENI. V was pared by 6 bases and J by 4 bases, with 9 bases between. The CDR3 is CASSGIGETQYF. CDR3 nucleotide sequence: TGTGCCAGCTCCGGTATTGGAGAGACCCAGTACTTC.

This chain connects TRBV19 to TRBJ1-2, with a tentative D call TRBD1 (6 bases). The CDR3 runs to 14 residues. CDR1 is LNHDA, CDR2 SQIVND, per germline (reference sequence). V was shortened by 7 bases and J by 7 bases, with 19 bases between the two germline ends. Written as DNA, the CDR3 is TGTGCCAGTACTTCGACAGGCCTCGGCACTGGCTACACCTTC. It specifies CASTSTGLGTGYTF. Based on the CDR3 plus reference TRBV19 and TRBJ1-2, the full variable domain is DGGITQSPKYLFRKEGQNVTLSCEQNLNHDAMYWYRQDPGQGLRLIYYSQIVNDFQKGDIAEGYSVSREKKESFPLTVTSAQKNPTAFYLCASTSTGLGTGYTFGSGTRLTVV.

The V gene is TRBV2, the J gene TRBJ1-5, with a tentative D call TRBD1 (5 bases). This CDR3 has 14 residues. V was clipped by 6 bases and J by 6 bases, with 15 bases between them. The germline V gene has CDR1 SNHLY and CDR2 FYNNEI. The DNA for the CDR3 is TGTGCCAGCAGGAGGGCGGGGGGGATTCAGCCCCAGCATTTT. This sequence encodes CASRRAGGIQPQHF.

This chain links TRBV6-5 with TRBJ2-5; D perhaps matches TRBD2 (6 bases). Trimming took off 8 bases at V and 4 bases at J, with 20 bases between the two ends. Germline CDR1 is MNHEY and CDR2 is SVGAGI. This CDR3 region has 15 residues. The CDR3 here is CASRAGGTPGETQYF. CDR3 in DNA: TGTGCCAGCCGCGCCGGCGGGACCCCTGGAGAGACCCAGTACTTC.

The chain carries TRBV9 and TRBJ1-2, with D tentatively TRBD1 (5 bases). CDR3 length equals 15 residues. Germline V gene sequence: CDR1 SGDLS, CDR2 YYNGEE. Trimming removed 0 bases at V and 0 bases at J, with 9 bases between. In DNA, the CDR3 is TGTGCCAGCAGCGTAGGTGACAGAGCTAACTATGGCTACACCTTC. This sequence encodes CASSVGDRANYGYTF.

The DNA of the CDR3 is TGTGCCAGCAGTTTAGGATCGGGGTATATCATCTACGAGCAGTACTTC. Translating gives CASSLGSGYIIYEQYF. The chain joins TRBV28 to TRBJ2-7; a weak D match, TRBD2 (5 bases). Trimming cost V 2 bases and J 3 bases, with 17 bases left between them. Germline V gene sequence: CDR1 MDHEN, CDR2 SYDVKM. This CDR3 has 16 amino acids. Supplemented by reference TRBV28 and TRBJ2-7, the full variable domain reads DVKVTQSSRYLVKRTGEKVFLECVQDMDHENMFWYRQDPGLGLRLIYFSYDVKMKEKGDIPEGYSVSREKKERFSLILESASTNQTSMYLCASSLGSGYIIYEQYFGPGTRLTVT.

The rearrangement joins TRBV4-2 to TRBJ2-3; 9 bases are shared with TRBD2. The V gene's germline CDR1 is LGHNA and CDR2 YNFKEQ. The V segment lost 0 bases and the J segment 2 bases; nucleotides outside the gene matches: 6. The CDR3 is 17 residues long. Written as DNA, the CDR3 is TGTGCCAGCAGCCAAGATTTCGCGGGAGGGCCCACAGATACGCAGTATTTT. Translating it yields CASSQDFAGGPTDTQYF.

The V and J genes are TRBV10-2 and TRBJ2-1, with TRBD2 matching over 7 bases. V trimming: 1 base; J trimming: 0 bases; junction bases outside the gene matches: 15. There are 20 residues in the CDR3. Per the germline V gene, CDR1 is WSHSY and CDR2 is SAAADI. The CDR3 nucleotides are TGCGCCAGCAGTGAGTGGGGAGGGGAGCACGTCACGAGCTCCTACAATGAGCAGTTCTTC. Protein product: CASSEWGGEHVTSSYNEQFF.

The genes are TRBV18 and TRBJ2-1, with TRBD2 as a possible D gene (6 bases). With 4 bases removed from V and 4 bases from J, the gap between germline ends came to 11 bases. This CDR3 comprises 14 residues. The germline V gene has CDR1 KGHSH and CDR2 LQKENI. The CDR3 sequence: CASSQSGTYNEQFF. The DNA of the CDR3 is TGTGCCAGCTCACAATCCGGGACTTACAATGAGCAGTTCTTC.

This chain connects TRBV7-8 to TRBJ1-2; the D gene is possibly TRBD1 (5 bases). The CDR3 loop spans 11 amino acids. Germline CDR1 SGHVS, CDR2 FQNEAQ. V shed 8 bases and J shed 7 bases, with 11 bases lying between them. The CDR3 reads CASSPQGGYTF. CDR3 nucleotides: TGTGCCAGCTCCCCCCAGGGTGGCTACACCTTC.

V and J are TRBV7-3 and TRBJ2-1; no definite D call. Germline values: CDR1 SGHTA, CDR2 FQGTGA. V was shortened by 5 bases and J by 8 bases, with 19 bases between the two germline ends. The CDR3 runs 15 residues. Here the CDR3 reads CASSPAGGVADEQFF. The DNA for the CDR3 is TGTGCCAGCAGCCCCGCCGGCGGAGTCGCCGATGAGCAGTTCTTC.

V and J are TRBV6-5 and TRBJ1-1; D unresolved. The CDR3 totals 14 residues. V was pared by 0 bases and J by 8 bases, with 13 bases between. The germline V gene has CDR1 MNHEY and CDR2 SVGAGI. The CDR3 nucleotides are TGTGCCAGCAGTTACTCTTCCGCTGGGCGCGAAGCTTTCTTT. Its translation: CASSYSSAGREAFF.